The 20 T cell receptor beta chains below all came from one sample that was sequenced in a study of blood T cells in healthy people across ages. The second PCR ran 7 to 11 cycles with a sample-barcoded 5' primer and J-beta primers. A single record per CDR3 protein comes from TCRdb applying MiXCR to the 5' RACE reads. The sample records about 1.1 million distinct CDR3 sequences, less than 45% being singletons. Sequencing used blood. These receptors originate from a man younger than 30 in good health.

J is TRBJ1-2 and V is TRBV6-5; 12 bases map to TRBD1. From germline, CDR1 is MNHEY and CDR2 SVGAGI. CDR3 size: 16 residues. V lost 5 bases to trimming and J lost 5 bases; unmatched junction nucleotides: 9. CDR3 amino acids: CASSQTGTGGPYGYTF. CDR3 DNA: TGTGCCAGCAGTCAAACCGGGACAGGGGGCCCTTATGGCTACACCTTC.

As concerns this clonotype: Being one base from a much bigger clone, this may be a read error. CDR3 bases: TGTGCCAGCAGCGCTACAGGGGGATCCTACAATGAGCAGTACTTC. Protein product: CASSATGGSYNEQYF. V is TRBV6-1 and J is TRBJ2-1; the match to TRBD1 covers 8 bases. TRBJ2-7 explains the end of the DNA better; the J call may be wrong. The CDR3 sequence is 15 residues long. CDR1 is MNHNS and CDR2 is SASEGT in the germline V gene.

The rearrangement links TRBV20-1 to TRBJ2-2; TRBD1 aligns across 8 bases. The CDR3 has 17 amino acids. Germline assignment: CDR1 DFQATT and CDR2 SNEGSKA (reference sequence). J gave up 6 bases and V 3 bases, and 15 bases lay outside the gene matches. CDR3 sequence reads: CSASSQGQGASAGELFF. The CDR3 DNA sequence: TGCAGTGCTAGCTCACAAGGGCAGGGGGCCTCGGCCGGGGAGCTGTTTTTT.

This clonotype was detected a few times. The CDR3 is CSVSRRSNTGELFF. For the CDR3, the DNA is TGCAGCGTGTCCAGGCGTTCGAACACCGGGGAGCTGTTTTTT. The chain combines TRBV29-1 with TRBJ2-2; D remains ambiguous. V lost 6 bases and J 0 bases, leaving 11 bases between the germline ends. The germline V gene encodes CDR1 SQVTM and CDR2 ANQGSEA. The CDR3 is 14 amino acids.

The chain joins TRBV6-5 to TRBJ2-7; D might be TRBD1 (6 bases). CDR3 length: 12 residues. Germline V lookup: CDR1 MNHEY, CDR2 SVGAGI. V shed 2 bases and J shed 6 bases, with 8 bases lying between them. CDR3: CASSYGRGEQYF. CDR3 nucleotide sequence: TGTGCCAGCAGTTACGGCAGGGGCGAGCAGTACTTC.

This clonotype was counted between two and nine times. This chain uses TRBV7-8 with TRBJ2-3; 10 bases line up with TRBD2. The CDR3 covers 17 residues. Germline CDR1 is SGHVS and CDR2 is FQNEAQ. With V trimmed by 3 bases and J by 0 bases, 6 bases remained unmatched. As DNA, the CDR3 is TGTGCCAGCAGCTTCTCCCTAGCGGGGGAGAGCACAGATACGCAGTATTTT. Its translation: CASSFSLAGESTDTQYF.

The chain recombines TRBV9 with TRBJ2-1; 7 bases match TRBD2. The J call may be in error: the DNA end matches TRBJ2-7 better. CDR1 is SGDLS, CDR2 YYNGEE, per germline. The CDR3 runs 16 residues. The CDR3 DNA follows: TGTGCCAGCAGCGAAAGACTAGCAGGGAAGTACAATGAGCAGTACTTC. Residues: CASSERLAGKYNEQYF.

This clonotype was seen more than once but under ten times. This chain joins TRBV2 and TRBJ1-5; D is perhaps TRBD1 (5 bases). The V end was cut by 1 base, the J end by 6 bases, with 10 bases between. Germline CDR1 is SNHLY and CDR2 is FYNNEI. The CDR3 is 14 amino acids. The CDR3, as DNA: TGTGCCAGCAGTGAAGGGGGCAAAATTCAGCCCCAGCATTTT. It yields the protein CASSEGGKIQPQHF.

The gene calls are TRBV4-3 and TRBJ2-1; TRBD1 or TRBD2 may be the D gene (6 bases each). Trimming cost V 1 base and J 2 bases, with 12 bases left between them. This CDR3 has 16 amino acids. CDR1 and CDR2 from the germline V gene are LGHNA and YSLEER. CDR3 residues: CASSQAWGAPYNEQFF. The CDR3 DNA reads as TGCGCCAGCAGCCAAGCCTGGGGGGCCCCCTACAATGAGCAGTTCTTC.

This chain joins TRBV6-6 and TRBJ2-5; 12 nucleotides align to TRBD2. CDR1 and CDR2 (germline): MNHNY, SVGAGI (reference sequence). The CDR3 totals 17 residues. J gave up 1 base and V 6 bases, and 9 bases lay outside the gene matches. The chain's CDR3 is CASSPGLAGLSQETQYF. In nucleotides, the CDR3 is TGTGCCAGCAGCCCCGGACTAGCGGGGTTATCCCAAGAGACCCAGTACTTC.

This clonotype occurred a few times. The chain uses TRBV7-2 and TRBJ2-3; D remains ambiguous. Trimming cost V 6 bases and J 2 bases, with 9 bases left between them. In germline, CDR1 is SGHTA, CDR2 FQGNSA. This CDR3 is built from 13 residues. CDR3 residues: CASSGSPTDTQYF. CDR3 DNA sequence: TGTGCCAGCAGTGGCTCCCCCACAGATACGCAGTATTTT.

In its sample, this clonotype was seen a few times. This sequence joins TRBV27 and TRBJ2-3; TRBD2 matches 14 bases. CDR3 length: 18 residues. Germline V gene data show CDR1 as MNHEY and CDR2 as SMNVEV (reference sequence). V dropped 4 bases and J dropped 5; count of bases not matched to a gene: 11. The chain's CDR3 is CASSSLPTSGGAKDTQYF. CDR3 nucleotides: TGTGCCAGCAGTTCCCTCCCGACTAGCGGGGGGGCCAAAGATACGCAGTATTTT.

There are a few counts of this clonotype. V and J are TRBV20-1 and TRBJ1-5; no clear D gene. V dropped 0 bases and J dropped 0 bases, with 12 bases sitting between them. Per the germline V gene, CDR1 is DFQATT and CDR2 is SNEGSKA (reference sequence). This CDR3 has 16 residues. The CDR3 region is CSARDNGGYSNQPQHF. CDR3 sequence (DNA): TGCAGTGCTAGAGATAACGGCGGGTATAGCAATCAGCCCCAGCATTTT.

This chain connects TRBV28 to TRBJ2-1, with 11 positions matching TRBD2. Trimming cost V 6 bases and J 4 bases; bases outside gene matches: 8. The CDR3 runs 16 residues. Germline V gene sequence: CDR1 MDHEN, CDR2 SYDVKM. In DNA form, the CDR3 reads TGTGCCAGCAGCAAGCTAGCGGGGGGTACGTACAATGAGCAGTTCTTC. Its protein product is CASSKLAGGTYNEQFF. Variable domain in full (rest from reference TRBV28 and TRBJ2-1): DVKVTQSSRYLVKRTGEKVFLECVQDMDHENMFWYRQDPGLGLRLIYFSYDVKMKEKGDIPEGYSVSREKKERFSLILESASTNQTSMYLCASSKLAGGTYNEQFFGPGTRLTVL.

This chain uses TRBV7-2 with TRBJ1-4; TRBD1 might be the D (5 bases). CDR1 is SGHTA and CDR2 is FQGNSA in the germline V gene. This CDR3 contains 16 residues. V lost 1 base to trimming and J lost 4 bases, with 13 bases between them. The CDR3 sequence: CASSLGTGGGNEKLFF. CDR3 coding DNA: TGTGCCAGCAGCTTAGGGACGGGGGGAGGTAATGAAAAACTGTTTTTT. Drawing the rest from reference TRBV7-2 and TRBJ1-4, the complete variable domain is GAGVSQSPSNKVTEKGKDVELRCDPISGHTALYWYRQSLGQGLEFLIYFQGNSAPDKSGLPSDRFSAERTGGSVSTLTIQRTQQEDSAVYLCASSLGTGGGNEKLFFGSGTQLSVL.

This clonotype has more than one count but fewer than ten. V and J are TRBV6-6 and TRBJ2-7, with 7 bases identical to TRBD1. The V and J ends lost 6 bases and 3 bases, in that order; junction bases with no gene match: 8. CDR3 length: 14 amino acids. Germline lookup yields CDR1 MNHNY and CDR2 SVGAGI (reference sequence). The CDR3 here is CASRRQGQYYEQYF. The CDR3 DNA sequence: TGTGCCAGCAGACGCCAGGGACAGTACTACGAGCAGTACTTC.

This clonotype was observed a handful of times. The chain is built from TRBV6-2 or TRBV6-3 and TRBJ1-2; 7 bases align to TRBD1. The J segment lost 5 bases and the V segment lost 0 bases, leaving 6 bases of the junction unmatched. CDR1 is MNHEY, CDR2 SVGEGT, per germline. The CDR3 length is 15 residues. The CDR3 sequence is CASSYSHGTVYGYTF. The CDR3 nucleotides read TGTGCCAGCAGTTACTCGCATGGGACAGTGTATGGCTACACCTTC.

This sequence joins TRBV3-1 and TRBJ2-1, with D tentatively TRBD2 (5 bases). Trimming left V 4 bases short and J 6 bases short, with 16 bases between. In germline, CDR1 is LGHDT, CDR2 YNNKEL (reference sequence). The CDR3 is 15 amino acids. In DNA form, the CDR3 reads TGTGCCAGCAGCCCCTCTGGGGAGAGTATCAATGAGCAGTTCTTC. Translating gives CASSPSGESINEQFF.

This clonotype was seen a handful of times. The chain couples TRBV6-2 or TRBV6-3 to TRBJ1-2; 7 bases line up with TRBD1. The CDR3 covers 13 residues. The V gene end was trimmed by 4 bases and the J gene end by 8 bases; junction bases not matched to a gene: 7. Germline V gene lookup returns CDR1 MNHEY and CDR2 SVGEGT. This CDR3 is CASSSTGVKGYTF. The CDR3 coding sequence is TGTGCCAGCAGTTCCACAGGGGTAAAGGGCTACACCTTC.

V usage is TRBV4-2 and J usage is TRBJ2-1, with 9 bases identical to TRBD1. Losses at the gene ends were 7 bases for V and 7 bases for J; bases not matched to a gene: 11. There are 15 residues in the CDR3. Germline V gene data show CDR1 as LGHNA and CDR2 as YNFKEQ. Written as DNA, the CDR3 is TGTGCCAGCAAGGACCGGGACAGGGAGGGAAATGAGCAGTTCTTC. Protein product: CASKDRDREGNEQFF.